This T cell receptor beta chain derives from a study of CD8 T cell repertoires and HIV-1 epitope variants. For the study at large: Twenty-five autologous and known Gag and Nef epitope variant peptides each stimulated T cells separately.

Study observations and caveats: Of roughly ten antigen-specific beta clonotypes, about six appeared to cross-react with escape variants.

As for this clone: What it binds is not known.

The CDR3 has 14 residues. Germline lookup yields CDR1 MDHEN and CDR2 SYDVKM. Deletions cut 6 bases from V and 4 bases from J, with 13 bases between. Clones were sequenced by immunoSEQ multiplex PCR, and TCRdb holds only the in-frame ones, with some missing. The sample carries about 3,900 clones, around 70% recorded once. This chain links TRBV28 with TRBJ2-1, with a tentative D call TRBD1 (6 bases). The sequence came from a male donor with HIV. The sequencing input was cultured CD8+ T cells derived from PBMCs. CDR3 coding DNA: TGTGCCAGCAGCCCACCTGACAGGTACAATGAGCAGTTCTTC. Its translation: CASSPPDRYNEQFF.